Each of the 18 T cell receptor beta chains below was sequenced from the same sample in a study of T cells in narcolepsy. Libraries were prepared by immunoSEQ multiplex PCR; TCRdb keeps only in-frame clonotypes and omits some of them. The sample shows 30,000 to 35,000 clones, less than 90% of them seen only once. The sequencing input was memory (CD45RA-) CD4+ T cells from blood. These TCRs come from a human donor in good health.

The J gene is TRBJ2-7, the V gene TRBV7-2, with D tentatively TRBD1 (5 bases). Germline CDR1 reads SGHTA; CDR2 reads FQGNSA. Trimming left V 4 bases short and J 7 bases short, with 17 bases between. This CDR3 has 14 residues. The CDR3 DNA follows: TGTGCCAGCAGCTCTGGGGCGACACACGGGGAGCAGTACTTC. It encodes CASSSGATHGEQYF.

This sequence joins TRBV5-4 and TRBJ2-1; D is possibly TRBD2 (6 bases). Germline V gene data show CDR1 as SGHNT and CDR2 as YYREEE (reference sequence). Trimming left V 7 bases short and J 0 bases short, with 14 bases between. The CDR3 loop spans 15 amino acids. DNA for the CDR3: TGTGCCAGCTCGGGGGACCCATACTCCTACAATGAGCAGTTCTTC. Its translation: CASSGDPYSYNEQFF.

The gene calls are TRBV7-2 and TRBJ2-5; 9 bases are a match to TRBD1. This CDR3 has 18 amino acids. Germline assignment: CDR1 SGHTA and CDR2 FQGNSA. The V and J ends lost 1 base and 4 bases, in that order; junction bases with no gene match: 13. The CDR3 protein is CASSLGIPGQGPRETQYF. The CDR3 bases are TGTGCCAGCAGCTTAGGGATACCGGGACAGGGACCCCGAGAGACCCAGTACTTC. The complete variable domain, with remaining parts taken from reference TRBV7-2 and TRBJ2-5, reads GAGVSQSPSNKVTEKGKDVELRCDPISGHTALYWYRQSLGQGLEFLIYFQGNSAPDKSGLPSDRFSAERTGGSVSTLTIQRTQQEDSAVYLCASSLGIPGQGPRETQYFGPGTRLLVL.

The V gene is TRBV6-6, the J gene TRBJ1-4; 8 bases agree with TRBD1. The CDR3 is made up of 15 amino acids. V shed 4 bases, J shed 8 bases, and the junction held 9 bases outside the gene matches. Germline lookup yields CDR1 MNHNY and CDR2 SVGAGI (reference sequence). The CDR3 nucleotides read TGTGCCAGCAGTTGGCGCGCAGGGGGCGAGGAAAAACTGTTTTTT. Protein: CASSWRAGGEEKLFF.

This chain links TRBV6-6 with TRBJ1-5, with D possibly TRBD1 on 5 matching bases. The V end lost 0 bases, the J end lost 6 bases, and 12 bases lay between the germline ends. Germline assignment: CDR1 MNHNY and CDR2 SVGAGI (reference sequence). This CDR3 has 15 residues. CDR3 sequence: CASSYSRGLGQPQHF. CDR3 DNA sequence: TGTGCCAGCAGTTACTCGCGGGGGTTAGGTCAGCCCCAGCATTTT.

This chain's CDR3 is CASSPEGVAQETQYF. CDR3 sequence (DNA): TGTGCCAGCAGCCCCGAGGGGGTAGCTCAAGAGACCCAGTACTTC. The chain joins TRBV7-6 to TRBJ2-5, with D possibly TRBD1 on 6 matching bases. The CDR3 is made up of 15 amino acids. The germline V gene has CDR1 SGHVS and CDR2 FNYEAQ. V was cut by 5 bases and J by 2 bases, with 15 bases left in between.

The V and J genes are TRBV18 and TRBJ1-1; the D gene is possibly TRBD1 (5 bases). Germline assignment: CDR1 KGHSH and CDR2 LQKENI. The CDR3 extends over 15 amino acids. V was trimmed by 1 base and J by 1 base, leaving 10 bases between them. In DNA, the CDR3 is TGTGCCAGCTCACCACAGGGGCAGGGGAACACTGAAGCTTTCTTT. Translating gives CASSPQGQGNTEAFF.

The chain combines TRBV13 with TRBJ2-7, with 7 nucleotides matching TRBD2. The CDR3 covers 14 residues. Germline V gene sequence: CDR1 PRHDT, CDR2 FYEKMQ (reference sequence). J gave up 1 base and V 5 bases, and 5 bases lay outside the gene matches. This CDR3 reads CASSPRGVSYEQYF. In nucleotides, the CDR3 is TGTGCCAGCAGCCCCCGGGGGGTGTCCTACGAGCAGTACTTC. The complete variable domain, with remaining parts taken from reference TRBV13 and TRBJ2-7, reads AAGVIQSPRHLIKEKRETATLKCYPIPRHDTVYWYQQGPGQDPQFLISFYEKMQSDKGSIPDRFSAQQFSDYHSELNMSSLELGDSALYFCASSPRGVSYEQYFGPGTRLTVT.

The chain carries TRBV14 and TRBJ1-4, with a weak D call TRBD1 (5 bases). CDR1 and CDR2 (germline): SGHDN, FVKESK. V was trimmed by 1 base and J by 4 bases, leaving 10 bases between them. The CDR3 length is 15 residues. The CDR3 bases are TGTGCCAGCAGCCAAGGGACGAGGGGTAATGAAAAACTGTTTTTT. Translating gives CASSQGTRGNEKLFF.

The chain couples TRBV20-1 to TRBJ1-1; D is undetermined. Germline V lookup: CDR1 DFQATT, CDR2 SNEGSKA (reference sequence). Trimming left V 0 bases short and J 6 bases short, with 5 bases between. The CDR3 runs 11 residues. The CDR3 DNA sequence: TGCAGTGCTAGAGATGCCGCTGAAGCTTTCTTT. Translation gives CSARDAAEAFF.

For this clone: This CDR3 is also generated by other DNA sequences in the sample. CDR3 sequence reads: CASSLDRVHGYTF. The CDR3, as DNA: TGTGCCAGCAGCTTGGACAGAGTTCATGGCTACACCTTC. The J gene is TRBJ1-2, the V gene TRBV5-5; D gene ambiguous. V lost 0 bases to trimming and J lost 6 bases, with 9 bases between them. The CDR3 has 13 residues. Germline loops: CDR1 SGHKS, CDR2 YYEKEE (reference sequence). The variable domain in full, completed from reference TRBV5-5 and TRBJ1-2, reads DAGVTQSPTHLIKTRGQQVTLRCSPISGHKSVSWYQQVLGQGPQFIFQYYEKEERGRGNFPDRFSARQFPNYSSELNVNALLLGDSALYLCASSLDRVHGYTFGSGTRLTVV.

This sequence joins TRBV19 and TRBJ1-4, with a weak D call TRBD1 (6 bases). The V and J ends lost 5 bases and 7 bases respectively, with 11 bases between them. CDR1 LNHDA and CDR2 SQIVND come from the germline V gene (reference sequence). CDR3 length: 13 amino acids. The CDR3 DNA reads as TGTGCCAGTAGTGGCAGGGGTGGTGAAAAACTGTTTTTT. Protein product: CASSGRGGEKLFF. Based on the CDR3 plus reference TRBV19 and TRBJ1-4, the full variable domain is DGGITQSPKYLFRKEGQNVTLSCEQNLNHDAMYWYRQDPGQGLRLIYYSQIVNDFQKGDIAEGYSVSREKKESFPLTVTSAQKNPTAFYLCASSGRGGEKLFFGSGTQLSVL.

The chain recombines TRBV19 with TRBJ1-3, with TRBD1 matching 8 bases. Looked up from germline, CDR1 is LNHDA and CDR2 is SQIVND (reference sequence). The CDR3 covers 15 residues. The V gene end was trimmed by 6 bases and the J gene end by 2 bases; junction bases not matched to a gene: 6. The DNA of the CDR3 is TGTGCCAGTAGCCCTGGGACAGGCCCTGGAAACACCATATATTTT. Translated: CASSPGTGPGNTIYF.

This chain links TRBV19 with TRBJ1-2; D perhaps matches TRBD1 (6 bases). V was cut by 7 bases and J by 7 bases, with 22 bases left in between. Germline values: CDR1 LNHDA, CDR2 SQIVND (reference sequence). The CDR3 spans 15 residues. The CDR3 here is CASNPVGGEQGGYTF. CDR3 in DNA: TGTGCCAGTAACCCCGTTGGAGGGGAACAGGGTGGCTACACCTTC.

Notes on this clone: Sequence at one end of the junction differs from germline and may be a read error. This sequence joins TRBV14 and TRBJ2-5, with 11 bases aligning to TRBD1. The J call may be mistaken, given a closer DNA end match to TRBJ2-7. Per the germline V gene, CDR1 is SGHDN and CDR2 is FVKESK. CDR3 length: 17 residues. CDR3: CASSQFWGDRGSSEQYF. For the CDR3, the DNA is TGTGCCAGCAGCCAATTTTGGGGGGACAGGGGGTCCTCCGAGCAGTACTTC.

V is TRBV6-1 and J is TRBJ1-3; D gene uncertain. In germline, CDR1 is MNHNS, CDR2 SASEGT. The CDR3 contains 15 residues. Trimming removed 5 bases from V and 0 bases from J, with 11 bases in between. For the CDR3, the DNA is TGTGCCAGCAGTACCATCATGAGCTCTGGAAACACCATATATTTT. Residues: CASSTIMSSGNTIYF.

Only a few counts were recorded for this clone. The V call is TRBV7-9, the J call TRBJ2-7; D is ambiguous. The CDR3 runs to 13 residues. Germline loops: CDR1 SEHNR, CDR2 FQNEAQ (reference sequence). Trimming pared 2 bases from V and 2 bases from J, leaving 7 bases between. This chain's CDR3 is CASSLSNTYEQYF. The CDR3 nucleotides read TGTGCCAGCAGCTTATCTAATACCTACGAGCAGTACTTC.

CDR3 sequence (DNA): TGCGCCAGCACCAGTGGTGGGCTAGCGCTCGGGGAGCAGTTCTTC. Protein: CASTSGGLALGEQFF. This rearrangement joins TRBV5-1 to TRBJ2-1, with D maybe TRBD2 (6 bases). The CDR3 is made up of 15 amino acids. Trimming removed 6 bases from V and 10 bases from J, with 23 bases in between. Germline CDR1 reads SGHRS; CDR2 reads YFSETQ. Drawing the rest from reference TRBV5-1 and TRBJ2-1, the complete variable domain is KAGVTQTPRYLIKTRGQQVTLSCSPISGHRSVSWYQQTPGQGLQFLFEYFSETQRNKGNFPGRFSGRQFSNSRSEMNVSTLELGDSALYLCASTSGGLALGEQFFGPGTRLTVL.